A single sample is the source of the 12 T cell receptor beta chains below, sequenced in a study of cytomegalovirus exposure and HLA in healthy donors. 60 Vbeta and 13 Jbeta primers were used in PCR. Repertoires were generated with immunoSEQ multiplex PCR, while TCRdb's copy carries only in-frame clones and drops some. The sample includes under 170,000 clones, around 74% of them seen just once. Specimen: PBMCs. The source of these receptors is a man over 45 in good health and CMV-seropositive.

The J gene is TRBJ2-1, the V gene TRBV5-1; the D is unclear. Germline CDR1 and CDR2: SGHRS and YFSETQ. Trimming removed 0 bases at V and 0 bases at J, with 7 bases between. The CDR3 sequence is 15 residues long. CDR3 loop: CASSLVRSSYNEQFF. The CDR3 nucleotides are TGCGCCAGCAGCTTGGTTCGGAGCTCCTACAATGAGCAGTTCTTC.

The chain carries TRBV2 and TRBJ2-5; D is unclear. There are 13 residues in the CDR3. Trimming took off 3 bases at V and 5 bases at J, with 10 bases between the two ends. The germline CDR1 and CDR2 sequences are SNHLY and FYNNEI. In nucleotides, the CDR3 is TGTGCCAGCAGTGAGATTAGTATGGAGACCCAGTACTTC. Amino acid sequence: CASSEISMETQYF.

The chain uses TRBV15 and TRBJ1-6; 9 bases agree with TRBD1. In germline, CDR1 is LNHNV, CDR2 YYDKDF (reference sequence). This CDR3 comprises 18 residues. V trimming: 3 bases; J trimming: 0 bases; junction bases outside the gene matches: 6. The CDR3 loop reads CATSRTPGQGSYNSPLHF. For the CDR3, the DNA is TGTGCCACCAGCAGGACTCCGGGACAGGGCTCCTATAATTCACCCCTCCACTTT.

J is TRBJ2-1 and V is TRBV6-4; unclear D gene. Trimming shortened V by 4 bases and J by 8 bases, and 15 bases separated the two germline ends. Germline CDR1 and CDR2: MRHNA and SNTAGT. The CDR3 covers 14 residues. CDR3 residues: CASSARSGVDEQFF. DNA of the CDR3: TGTGCCAGCAGTGCACGATCAGGCGTGGATGAGCAGTTCTTC.

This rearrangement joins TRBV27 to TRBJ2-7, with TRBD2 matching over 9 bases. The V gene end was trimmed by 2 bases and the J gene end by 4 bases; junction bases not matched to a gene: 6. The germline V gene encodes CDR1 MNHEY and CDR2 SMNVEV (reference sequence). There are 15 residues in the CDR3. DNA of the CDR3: TGTGCCAGCAGTTTAAGTACTAGCGGGCCATACGAGCAGTACTTC. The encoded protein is CASSLSTSGPYEQYF.

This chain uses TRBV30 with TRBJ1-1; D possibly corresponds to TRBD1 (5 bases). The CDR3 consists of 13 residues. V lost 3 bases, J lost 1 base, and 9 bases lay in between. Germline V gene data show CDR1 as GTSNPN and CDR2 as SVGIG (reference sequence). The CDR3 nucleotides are TGTGCCTGGAGCCAGACAGAGAACACTGAAGCTTTCTTT. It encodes CAWSQTENTEAFF.

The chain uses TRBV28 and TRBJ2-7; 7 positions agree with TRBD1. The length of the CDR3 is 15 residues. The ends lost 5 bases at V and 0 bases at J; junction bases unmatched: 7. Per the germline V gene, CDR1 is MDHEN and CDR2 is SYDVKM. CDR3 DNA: TGTGCCAGCAGTCCTATGACAGGGTTCTCCTACGAGCAGTACTTC. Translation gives CASSPMTGFSYEQYF.

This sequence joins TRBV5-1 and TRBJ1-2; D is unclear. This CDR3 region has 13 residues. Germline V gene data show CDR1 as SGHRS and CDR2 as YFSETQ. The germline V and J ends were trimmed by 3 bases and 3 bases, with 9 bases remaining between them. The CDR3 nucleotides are TGCGCCAGCAGCTCAACTCTTGACTATGGCTACACCTTC. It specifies CASSSTLDYGYTF.

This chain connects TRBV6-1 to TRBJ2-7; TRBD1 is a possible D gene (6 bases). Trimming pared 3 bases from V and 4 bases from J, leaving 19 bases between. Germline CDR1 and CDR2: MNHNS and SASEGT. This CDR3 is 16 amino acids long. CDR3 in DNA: TGTGCCAGCAGTGACCTGACAGGCTTAGGGGGATACGAGCAGTACTTC. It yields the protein CASSDLTGLGGYEQYF.

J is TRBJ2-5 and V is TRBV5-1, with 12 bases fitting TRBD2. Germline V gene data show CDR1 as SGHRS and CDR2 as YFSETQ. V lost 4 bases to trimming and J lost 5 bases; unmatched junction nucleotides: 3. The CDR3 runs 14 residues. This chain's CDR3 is CASSDGTSGETQYF. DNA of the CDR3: TGCGCCAGCAGCGACGGGACTAGCGGGGAGACCCAGTACTTC. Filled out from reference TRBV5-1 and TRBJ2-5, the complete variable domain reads KAGVTQTPRYLIKTRGQQVTLSCSPISGHRSVSWYQQTPGQGLQFLFEYFSETQRNKGNFPGRFSGRQFSNSRSEMNVSTLELGDSALYLCASSDGTSGETQYFGPGTRLLVL.

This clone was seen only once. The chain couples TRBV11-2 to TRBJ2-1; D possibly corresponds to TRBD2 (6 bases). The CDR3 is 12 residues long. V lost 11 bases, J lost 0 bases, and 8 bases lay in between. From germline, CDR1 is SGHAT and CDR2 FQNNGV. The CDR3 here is CAAGSSYNEQFF. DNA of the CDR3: TGTGCCGCGGGGAGCTCCTACAATGAGCAGTTCTTC.

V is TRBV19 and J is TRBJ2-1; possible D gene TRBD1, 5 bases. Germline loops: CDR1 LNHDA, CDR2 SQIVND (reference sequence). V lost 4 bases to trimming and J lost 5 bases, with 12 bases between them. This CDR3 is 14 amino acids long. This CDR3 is CASSRALDNNEQFF. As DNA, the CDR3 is TGTGCCAGTAGTAGGGCACTGGACAACAATGAGCAGTTCTTC. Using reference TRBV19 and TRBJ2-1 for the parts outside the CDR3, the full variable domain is DGGITQSPKYLFRKEGQNVTLSCEQNLNHDAMYWYRQDPGQGLRLIYYSQIVNDFQKGDIAEGYSVSREKKESFPLTVTSAQKNPTAFYLCASSRALDNNEQFFGPGTRLTVL.